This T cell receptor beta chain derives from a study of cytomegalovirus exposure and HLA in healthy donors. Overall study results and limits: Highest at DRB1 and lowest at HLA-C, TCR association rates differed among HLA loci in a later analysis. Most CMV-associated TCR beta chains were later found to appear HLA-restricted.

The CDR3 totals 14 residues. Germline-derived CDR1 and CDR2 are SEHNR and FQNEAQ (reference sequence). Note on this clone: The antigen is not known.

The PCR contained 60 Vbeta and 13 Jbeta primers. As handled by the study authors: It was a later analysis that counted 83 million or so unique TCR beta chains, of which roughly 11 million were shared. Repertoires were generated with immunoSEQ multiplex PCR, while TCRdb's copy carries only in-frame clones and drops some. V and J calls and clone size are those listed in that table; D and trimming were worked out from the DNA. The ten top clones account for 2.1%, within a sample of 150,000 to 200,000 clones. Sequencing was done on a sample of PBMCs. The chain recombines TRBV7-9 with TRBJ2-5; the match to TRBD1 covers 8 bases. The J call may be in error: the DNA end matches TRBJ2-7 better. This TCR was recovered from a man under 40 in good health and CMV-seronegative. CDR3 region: CASSPGTGVYEQYF. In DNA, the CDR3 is TGTGCCAGCAGCCCCGGGACAGGCGTTTACGAGCAGTACTTC.